Listed below are T cell receptor beta chains from one sample, sequenced in a study of blood T cells in healthy people across ages. TCRdb redid the calling of the 5' RACE reads with MiXCR, one entry per CDR3 protein. This sample has approximately 850,000 distinct CDR3 sequences, with 55% to 75% found just once. The material sequenced was blood. Every receptor here comes from a man younger than 40 in good health. Each CDR3 is given with its conserved first and last residue. D genes are given only for firm matches. Size tells how often a clone was seen (once, few, many) or the class of an expanded clone, and some rows leave it out.

size	D	V	J	CDR3	DNA
NA	NA	TRBV4-1	TRBJ2-3	CASSQGPIAGARDTQYF	TGCGCCAGCAGCCAAGGCCCGATAGCAGGGGCGAGGGATACGCAGTATTTT
many	TRBD1	TRBV5-8	TRBJ2-3	CASSFDRGADTQYF	TGTGCCAGCAGCTTTGACAGGGGCGCAGATACGCAGTATTTT
NA	TRBD2	TRBV11-2	TRBJ2-2	CASSLTAGGTTGELFF	TGTGCCAGCAGCTTAACAGCGGGAGGCACCACCGGGGAGCTGTTTTTT
NA	NA	TRBV27	TRBJ2-5	CASSKTGTYEETQYF	TGTGCCAGCAGCAAGACCGGGACATATGAAGAGACCCAGTACTTC
NA	NA	TRBV6-2/TRBV6-3	TRBJ1-5	CASTNWGAGRDYQPQHF	TGTGCCAGCACCAACTGGGGGGCTGGTCGAGATTATCAGCCCCAGCATTTT
NA	NA	TRBV7-2	TRBJ2-5	CASSFGRLTRGGTETQYF	TGTGCCAGCAGCTTTGGAAGGTTGACTCGAGGTGGGACGGAGACCCAGTACTTC
NA	NA	TRBV7-9	TRBJ2-7	CASRGGGNYEQYF	TGTGCCAGCAGGGGGGGCGGAAATTACGAGCAGTACTTC
NA	TRBD2	TRBV28	TRBJ2-1	CASSFKGLADYNEQFF	TGTGCCAGCAGTTTTAAGGGACTAGCGGATTACAATGAGCAGTTCTTC
NA	NA	TRBV18	TRBJ1-5	CASSPIRQIYSNQPQHF	TGTGCCAGCTCACCAATTAGACAGATATATAGCAATCAGCCCCAGCATTTT
NA	NA	TRBV25-1	TRBJ1-2	CASTSTPGGSYGYTF	TGTGCCAGCACCTCTACACCCGGGGGGTCCTATGGCTACACCTTC
NA	TRBD1	TRBV7-7	TRBJ2-7	CASSPKRQGAYEQYF	TGTGCTAGCAGCCCCAAACGGCAGGGGGCTTACGAGCAGTACTTC
few	TRBD1	TRBV28	TRBJ2-3	CAISLAPTGVRTDTQYF	TGTGCCATCTCCCTAGCCCCCACAGGGGTGAGGACAGATACGCAGTATTTT
NA	NA	TRBV9	TRBJ2-7	CASSPRLQDYEQYF	TGTGCCAGCAGCCCCCGTTTACAGGACTACGAGCAGTACTTC
NA	TRBD2	TRBV5-1	TRBJ2-1	CASSSRGDPTNEQFF	TGCGCCAGCAGCTCCCGGGGGGATCCCACCAATGAGCAGTTCTTC
medium-sized	NA	TRBV12-3/TRBV12-4	TRBJ2-3	CASSFRGAGDTQYF	TGTGCCAGCAGTTTCAGAGGGGCCGGAGATACGCAGTATTTT
NA	NA	TRBV29-1	TRBJ2-2	CSVEVPRNTGELFF	TGCAGCGTTGAAGTGCCCAGGAACACCGGGGAGCTGTTTTTT
few	NA	TRBV20-1	TRBJ2-1	CSASSGLGEQFF	TGCAGTGCTAGTTCGGGGTTGGGTGAGCAGTTCTTC
NA	TRBD1	TRBV6-6	TRBJ1-2	CASSYSDRGNYGYTF	TGTGCCAGCAGTTACTCGGACAGGGGAAACTATGGCTACACCTTC
NA	TRBD2	TRBV6-5	TRBJ2-5	CASSSPGTSGKETQYF	TGTGCCAGCAGTTCACCCGGGACTAGCGGGAAAGAGACCCAGTACTTC
NA	NA	TRBV7-2	TRBJ2-3	CASTFRYTDTQYF	TGTGCCAGCACCTTCAGGTACACAGATACGCAGTATTTT
NA	NA	TRBV27	TRBJ1-1	CASSPGVVGTEAFF	TGTGCCAGCAGTCCAGGGGTGGTTGGCACTGAAGCTTTCTTT
NA	NA	TRBV10-3	TRBJ2-3	CAITPDLITDTQYF	TGTGCCATCACTCCGGACTTAATCACAGATACGCAGTATTTT
NA	NA	TRBV7-6	TRBJ2-5	CASSLTLAVWRETQYF	TGTGCCAGCAGCTTAACCCTAGCTGTATGGCGGGAGACCCAGTACTTC
NA	TRBD2	TRBV6-1	TRBJ2-1	CASSEFWTSGAYEQFF	TGTGCCAGCAGTGAGTTTTGGACTAGCGGGGCCTATGAGCAGTTCTTC
few	NA	TRBV10-2	TRBJ2-3	CASSEWSDTQYF	TGCGCCAGCAGTGAGTGGTCAGATACGCAGTATTTT
NA	NA	TRBV20-1	TRBJ2-5	CSAFSPDTRNKQYF	TGCAGTGCCTTTTCACCGGACACCCGCAACAAGCAGTACTTC
NA	NA	TRBV7-2	TRBJ2-1	CASSFPGVSYNEQFF	TGTGCCAGCAGCTTTCCGGGAGTGTCCTACAATGAGCAGTTCTTC
NA	NA	TRBV5-1	TRBJ1-2	CASSSGGTGRSNYGYTF	TGCGCCAGCAGCTCGGGGGGAACGGGACGGAGCAACTATGGCTACACCTTC
NA	NA	TRBV27	TRBJ2-3	CASSLDVSTDTQYF	TGTGCCAGCAGTTTAGACGTGAGCACAGATACGCAGTATTTT
NA	NA	TRBV7-2	TRBJ2-1	CASSPFYSGEQFF	TGTGCCAGCAGCCCCTTTTACTCGGGTGAGCAGTTCTTC
few	TRBD2	TRBV29-1	TRBJ2-5	CSVVRAGVEETQYF	TGCAGCGTTGTAAGAGCGGGAGTGGAAGAGACCCAGTACTTC
NA	NA	TRBV9	TRBJ1-2	CASRGSLGPIDYGYTF	TGTGCCAGCAGAGGGTCGCTAGGACCTATCGACTATGGCTACACCTTC
NA	TRBD2	TRBV10-3	TRBJ2-1	CAISESSGSSYNEQFF	TGTGCCATCAGTGAAAGTAGCGGGAGCTCCTACAATGAGCAGTTCTTC
NA	NA	TRBV12-3/TRBV12-4	TRBJ1-2	CASSLSPRLPPGGYTF	TGTGCCAGCAGTTTAAGTCCGAGACTCCCACCCGGGGGCTACACCTTC
few	NA	TRBV20-1	TRBJ2-7	CSASGQPNYEQYF	TGCAGTGCTAGTGGCCAGCCGAACTACGAGCAGTACTTC
few	TRBD2	TRBV20-1	TRBJ2-7	CSASLSSGSYEQYF	TGCAGTGCTAGTCTCTCTAGCGGGAGCTACGAGCAGTACTTC
NA	NA	TRBV5-1	TRBJ2-1	CASSYETLYNEQFF	TGCGCCAGCAGCTACGAAACCCTCTACAATGAGCAGTTCTTC
NA	NA	TRBV30	TRBJ1-2	CAWSWRNNYGYTF	TGTGCCTGGAGTTGGAGGAATAACTATGGCTACACCTTC
many	NA	TRBV29-1	TRBJ2-1	CSVARGEEEQFF	TGCAGCGTCGCACGAGGGGAGGAGGAGCAGTTCTTC
many	TRBD2	TRBV20-1	TRBJ2-3	CSAGLAVTDTQYF	TGCAGTGCGGGACTAGCGGTCACAGATACGCAGTATTTT
NA	NA	TRBV20-1	TRBJ2-3	CSARSSLSTDTQYF	TGCAGCGCAAGGAGTAGTCTAAGCACAGATACGCAGTATTTT
NA	NA	TRBV4-2	TRBJ2-7	CASSPIGEGEQYF	TGTGCCAGCAGCCCGATCGGAGAGGGCGAGCAGTACTTC
NA	NA	TRBV20-1	TRBJ1-6	CSAPVSLVGSPLHF	TGCAGTGCTCCGGTGTCGTTGGTGGGTTCACCCCTCCACTTT
NA	NA	TRBV12-3/TRBV12-4	TRBJ1-1	CASKLNGDTEAFF	TGTGCCAGCAAACTAAACGGGGACACTGAAGCTTTCTTT
NA	TRBD2	TRBV4-1	TRBJ2-1	CASSPGGGLADEQFF	TGCGCCAGCAGCCCTGGAGGGGGACTAGCTGATGAGCAGTTCTTC
NA	NA	TRBV20-1	TRBJ2-5	CSPTPYREGRETQYF	TGCAGTCCGACCCCGTATCGTGAGGGGAGGGAGACCCAGTACTTC
NA	NA	TRBV20-1	TRBJ1-5	CSARGAEFENQPQHF	TGCAGTGCTAGAGGAGCGGAGTTTGAGAATCAGCCCCAGCATTTT
NA	NA	TRBV5-8	TRBJ2-4	CASSIAAYENIQYF	TGTGCCAGCAGTATAGCGGCTTATGAAAACATTCAGTACTTC
once	NA	TRBV12-3/TRBV12-4	TRBJ2-7	CASSFFKDSYEQYF	TGTGCCAGCAGTTTCTTCAAGGACTCCTACGAGCAGTACTTC
NA	TRBD2	TRBV29-1	TRBJ2-5	CSCEKILGGGGGRNEQYF	TGCAGCTGTGAGAAGATACTTGGCGGGGGGGGAGGAAGAAATGAGCAGTACTTC
NA	NA	TRBV29-1	TRBJ2-5	CSVEQASDEQYF	TGCAGCGTCGAGCAGGCCTCGGATGAGCAGTACTTC
NA	NA	TRBV30	TRBJ1-2	CAWSVRVDGYTF	TGTGCCTGGAGTGTACGGGTGGATGGCTACACCTTC
NA	TRBD1	TRBV12-3/TRBV12-4	TRBJ2-5	CASSQGATETQYF	TGTGCCAGCAGTCAGGGGGCCACGGAGACCCAGTACTTC
NA	NA	TRBV7-8	TRBJ2-5	CASSALGSAETQYF	TGTGCCAGCAGCGCCTTGGGCTCGGCGGAGACCCAGTACTTC
NA	NA	TRBV20-1	TRBJ1-2	CSASAGYPGYGYTF	TGCAGTGCTTCCGCCGGGTACCCGGGCTATGGCTACACCTTC
NA	NA	TRBV7-8	TRBJ2-5	CASSLLRDATQYF	TGTGCCAGCAGCTTACTGCGGGATGCGACCCAGTACTTC
NA	NA	TRBV6-5	TRBJ1-2	CASSYSPDSIYGYTF	TGTGCCAGCAGTTACTCGCCAGACAGCATCTATGGCTACACCTTC
NA	NA	TRBV24-1	TRBJ1-1	CATSDLWNTEAFF	TGTGCCACCAGTGATTTGTGGAACACTGAAGCTTTCTTT
NA	TRBD2	TRBV20-1	TRBJ2-7	CSAYTSGFSYEQYF	TGCAGTGCTTACACTAGCGGATTCTCCTACGAGCAGTACTTC